Included here is one TCR beta chain sequence, with context. These data come from a study of identical twins. TCRdb ran MiXCR on the 5' RACE reads and lists one entry per CDR3 protein. The sample carries roughly 500,000 distinct CDR3 sequences, 20% to 25% recorded once. This CDR3 has 14 residues. Germline CDR1 and CDR2: SNHLY and FYNNEI. V lost 4 bases, J lost 2 bases, and 1 base stayed unmatched. Another study also made use of these data, one on T cells expressing NK-cell markers.

Sequencing input: CD4+ T cells sorted from blood. The chain uses TRBV2 and TRBJ1-1; TRBD1 aligns across 10 bases. The source of this sequence is a woman aged 18-29 years in good health. CDR3 in DNA: TGTGCCAGCAGTGTGACAGGGGGCAACACTGAAGCTTTCTTT. Its protein product is CASSVTGGNTEAFF.